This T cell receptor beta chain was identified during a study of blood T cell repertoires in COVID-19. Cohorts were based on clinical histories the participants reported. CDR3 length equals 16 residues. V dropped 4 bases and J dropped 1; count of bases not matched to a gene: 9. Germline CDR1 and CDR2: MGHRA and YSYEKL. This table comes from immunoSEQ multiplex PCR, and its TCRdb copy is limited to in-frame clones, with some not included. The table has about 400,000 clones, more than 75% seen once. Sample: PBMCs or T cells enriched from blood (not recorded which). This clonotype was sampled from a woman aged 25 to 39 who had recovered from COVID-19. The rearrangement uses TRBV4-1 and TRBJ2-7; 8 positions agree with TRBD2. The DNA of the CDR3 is TGCGCCAGCAGCCCCCGGGGGCGGGAGGTGTCCTACGAGCAGTACTTC. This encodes CASSPRGREVSYEQYF.